This TCR beta chain was identified during a study of response to subunit inactivated influenza vaccine. Study-level findings and limits: Each seasonal influenza vaccination, the authors suggested, recruits few new T cells.

The CDR3 extends over 14 amino acids. J lost 7 bases, V lost 4 bases, and 9 bases had no gene match. The germline V gene has CDR1 SGHVS and CDR2 FQNEAQ. Via MiXCR, TCRdb re-called the RT-PCR reads, giving one row per CDR3 protein. There are about 700,000 distinct CDR3 sequences in the sample; about 15% occur only once, and around 7.3% lies in the top ten. This clonotype came up a few times. Its target is unknown. The starting material was PBMCs from blood, obtained less than 15 days before vaccination. The receptor was derived from a man aged 50 to 59 who received an inactivated influenza vaccine. The J gene is TRBJ1-1, the V gene TRBV7-8; 7 positions match TRBD1. The DNA of the CDR3 is TGTGCCAGCAGCTCAGCCGGACAGGAGGATGAAGCTTTCTTT. Its translation: CASSSAGQEDEAFF. Looking up the rest from reference TRBV7-8 and TRBJ1-1 gives the full variable domain: GAGVSQSPRYKVAKRGQDVALRCDPISGHVSLFWYQQALGQGPEFLTYFQNEAQLDKSGLPSDRFFAERPEGSVSTLKIQRTQQEDSAVYLCASSSAGQEDEAFFGQGTRLTVV.